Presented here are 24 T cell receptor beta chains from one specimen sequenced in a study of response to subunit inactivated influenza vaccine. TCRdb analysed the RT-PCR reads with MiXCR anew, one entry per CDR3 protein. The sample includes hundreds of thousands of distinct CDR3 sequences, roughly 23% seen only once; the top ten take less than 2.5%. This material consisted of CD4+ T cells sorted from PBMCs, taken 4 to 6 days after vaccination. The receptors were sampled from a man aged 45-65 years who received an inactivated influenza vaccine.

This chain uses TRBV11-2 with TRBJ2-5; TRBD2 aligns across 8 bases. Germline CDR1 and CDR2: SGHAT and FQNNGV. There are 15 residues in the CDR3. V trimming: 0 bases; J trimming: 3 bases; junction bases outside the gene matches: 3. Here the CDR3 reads CASSLDGGAEETQYF. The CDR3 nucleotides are TGTGCCAGCAGCTTAGACGGGGGGGCGGAAGAGACCCAGTACTTC.

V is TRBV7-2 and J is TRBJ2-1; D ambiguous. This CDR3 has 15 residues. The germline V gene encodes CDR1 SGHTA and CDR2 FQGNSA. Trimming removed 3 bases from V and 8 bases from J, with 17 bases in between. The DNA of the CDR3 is TGTGCCAGCAGCTTGTTAAGCGTTCCGTCCGATGAGCAGTTCTTC. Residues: CASSLLSVPSDEQFF.

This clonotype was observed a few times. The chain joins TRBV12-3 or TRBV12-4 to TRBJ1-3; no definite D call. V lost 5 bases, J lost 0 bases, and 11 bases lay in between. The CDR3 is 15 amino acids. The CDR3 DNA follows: TGTGCCAGCAGTCCTCACGACCTCTCTGGAAACACCATATATTTT. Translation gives CASSPHDLSGNTIYF.

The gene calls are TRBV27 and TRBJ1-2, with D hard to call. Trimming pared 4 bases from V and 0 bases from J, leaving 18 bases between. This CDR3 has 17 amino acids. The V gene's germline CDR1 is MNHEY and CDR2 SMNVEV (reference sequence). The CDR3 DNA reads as TGTGCCAGCAGTTGGCTAGACCACCCGAAAGCTAACTATGGCTACACCTTC. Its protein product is CASSWLDHPKANYGYTF.

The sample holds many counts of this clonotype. CDR3 protein: CASSYTGYEQYF. The CDR3 DNA reads as TGTGCCAGCAGTTACACAGGCTACGAGCAGTACTTC. The chain combines TRBV6-2 or TRBV6-3 with TRBJ2-7; D possibly corresponds to TRBD1 (5 bases). This CDR3 has 12 residues. The germline V gene has CDR1 MNHEY and CDR2 SVGEGT. The V end lost 2 bases, the J end lost 3 bases, and 5 bases lay between the germline ends.

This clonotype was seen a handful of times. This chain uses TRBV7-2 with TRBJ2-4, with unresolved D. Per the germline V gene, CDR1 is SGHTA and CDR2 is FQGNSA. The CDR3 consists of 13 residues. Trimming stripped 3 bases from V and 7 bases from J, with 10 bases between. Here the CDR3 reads CASSFEVGNIQYF. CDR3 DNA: TGTGCCAGCAGCTTTGAAGTGGGGAACATTCAGTACTTC.

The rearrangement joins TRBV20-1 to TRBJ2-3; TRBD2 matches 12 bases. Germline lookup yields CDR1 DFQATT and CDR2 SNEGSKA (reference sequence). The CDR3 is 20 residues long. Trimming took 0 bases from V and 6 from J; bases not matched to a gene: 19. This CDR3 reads CSARDSTARPSGGAFDTQYF. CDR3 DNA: TGCAGTGCTAGAGATAGCACCGCCCGGCCTAGCGGGGGGGCGTTTGATACGCAGTATTTT.

CDR3 DNA: TGCGCCAGCAGCCCGCGAGTCCAGAACACCGGGGAGCTGTTTTTT. Translated: CASSPRVQNTGELFF. The chain combines TRBV5-1 with TRBJ2-2, with no clear D. V was clipped by 4 bases and J by 1 base, with 11 bases between them. From germline, CDR1 is SGHRS and CDR2 YFSETQ. The CDR3 is 15 residues long.

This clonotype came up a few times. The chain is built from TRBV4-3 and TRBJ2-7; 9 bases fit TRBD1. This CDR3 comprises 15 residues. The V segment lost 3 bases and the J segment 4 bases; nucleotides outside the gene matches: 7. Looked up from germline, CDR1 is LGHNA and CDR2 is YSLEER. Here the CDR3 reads CASSHAMGQGYEQYF. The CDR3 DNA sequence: TGCGCCAGCAGCCACGCAATGGGACAGGGATACGAGCAGTACTTC.

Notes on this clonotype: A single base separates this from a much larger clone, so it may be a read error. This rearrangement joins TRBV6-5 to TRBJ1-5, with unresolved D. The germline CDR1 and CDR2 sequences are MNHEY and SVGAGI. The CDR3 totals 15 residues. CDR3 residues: CASSYSTVNNQLQHF. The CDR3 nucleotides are TGTGCCAGCAGTTACTCTACGGTGAACAATCAGCTCCAGCATTTT.

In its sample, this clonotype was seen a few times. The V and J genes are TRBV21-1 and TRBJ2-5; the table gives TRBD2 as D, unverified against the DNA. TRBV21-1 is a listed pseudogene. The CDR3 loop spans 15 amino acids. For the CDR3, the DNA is TGTGCCAGCAGCAAACGGCGGGTTGGGAGAGAGACCCAGTACTTC. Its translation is CASSKRRVGRETQYF.

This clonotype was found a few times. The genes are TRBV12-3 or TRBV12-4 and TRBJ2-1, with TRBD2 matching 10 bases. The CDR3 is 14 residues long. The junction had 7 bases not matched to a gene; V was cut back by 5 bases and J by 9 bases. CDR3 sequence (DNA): TGTGCCAGCAGTCAGCGGGGGGGCGGAGGTGAGCAGTTCTTC. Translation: CASSQRGGGGEQFF.

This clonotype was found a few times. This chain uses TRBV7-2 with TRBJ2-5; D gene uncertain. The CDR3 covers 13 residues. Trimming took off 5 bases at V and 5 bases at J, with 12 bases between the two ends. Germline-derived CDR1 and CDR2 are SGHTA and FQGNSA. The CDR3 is CASSSLLRETQYF. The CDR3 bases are TGTGCCAGCAGCAGTCTTCTGAGGGAGACCCAGTACTTC.

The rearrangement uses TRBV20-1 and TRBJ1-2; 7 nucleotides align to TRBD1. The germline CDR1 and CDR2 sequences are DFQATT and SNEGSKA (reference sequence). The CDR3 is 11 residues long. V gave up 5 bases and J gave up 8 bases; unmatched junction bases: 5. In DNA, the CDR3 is TGCAGTGCTGGACAGGTCGACGGCTACACCTTC. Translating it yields CSAGQVDGYTF.

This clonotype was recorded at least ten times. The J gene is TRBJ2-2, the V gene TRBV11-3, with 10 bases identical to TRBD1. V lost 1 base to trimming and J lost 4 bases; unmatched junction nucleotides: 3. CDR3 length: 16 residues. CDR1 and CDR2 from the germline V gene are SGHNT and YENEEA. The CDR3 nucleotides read TGTGCCAGCAGCTTAGTGACAGGGGGCTCCACCGGGGAGCTGTTTTTT. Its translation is CASSLVTGGSTGELFF.

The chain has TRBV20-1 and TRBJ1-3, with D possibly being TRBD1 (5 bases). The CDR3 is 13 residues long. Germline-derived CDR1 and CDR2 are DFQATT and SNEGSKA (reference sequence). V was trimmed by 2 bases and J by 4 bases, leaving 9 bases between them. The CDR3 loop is CSARSGTGNTIYF. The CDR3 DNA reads TGCAGTGCTAGATCCGGGACGGGAAACACCATATATTTT.

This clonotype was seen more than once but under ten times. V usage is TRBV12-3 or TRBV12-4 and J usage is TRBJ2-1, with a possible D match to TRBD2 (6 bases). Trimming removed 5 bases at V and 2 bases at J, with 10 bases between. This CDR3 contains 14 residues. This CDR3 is CASSGGMTYNEQFF. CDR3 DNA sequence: TGTGCCAGCAGTGGAGGGATGACCTACAATGAGCAGTTCTTC.

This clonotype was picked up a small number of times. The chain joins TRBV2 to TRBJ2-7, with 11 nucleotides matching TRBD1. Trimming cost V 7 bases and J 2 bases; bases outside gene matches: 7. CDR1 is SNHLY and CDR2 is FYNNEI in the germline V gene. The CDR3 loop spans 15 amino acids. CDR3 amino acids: CASNLDRGRPYEQYF. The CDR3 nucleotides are TGTGCCAGCAACCTGGACAGGGGGCGACCCTACGAGCAGTACTTC.

The CDR3 region is CSARDAGTRNQPQHF. In nucleotides, the CDR3 is TGCAGTGCTAGAGACGCCGGAACCCGCAATCAGCCCCAGCATTTT. J is TRBJ1-5 and V is TRBV20-1; the D is unclear. Per the germline V gene, CDR1 is DFQATT and CDR2 is SNEGSKA (reference sequence). The CDR3 runs to 15 residues. The V end was cut by 0 bases, the J end by 2 bases, with 11 bases between.

The CDR3 sequence is CSAKGLAGDIEQFF. The DNA of the CDR3 is TGCAGTGCTAAGGGACTAGCGGGAGATATTGAGCAGTTCTTC. J is TRBJ2-1 and V is TRBV20-1; 14 bases are shared with TRBD2. This CDR3 is built from 14 residues. The J segment lost 9 bases and the V segment lost 4 bases, leaving 5 bases of the junction unmatched. Germline loops: CDR1 DFQATT, CDR2 SNEGSKA (reference sequence).

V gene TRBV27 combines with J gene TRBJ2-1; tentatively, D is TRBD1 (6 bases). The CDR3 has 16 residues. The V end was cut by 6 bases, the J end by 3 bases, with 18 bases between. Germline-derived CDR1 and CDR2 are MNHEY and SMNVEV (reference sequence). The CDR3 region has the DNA TGTGCCAGCAGCCCGCTGGGGCAGGGGTACTACAATGAGCAGTTCTTC. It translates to CASSPLGQGYYNEQFF.

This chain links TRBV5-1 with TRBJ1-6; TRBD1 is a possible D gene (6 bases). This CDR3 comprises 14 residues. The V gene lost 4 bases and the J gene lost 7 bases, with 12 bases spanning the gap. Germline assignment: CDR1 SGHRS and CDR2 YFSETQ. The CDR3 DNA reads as TGCGCCAGCAGCGGCGGACAGATAAATTCACCCCTCCACTTT. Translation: CASSGGQINSPLHF.

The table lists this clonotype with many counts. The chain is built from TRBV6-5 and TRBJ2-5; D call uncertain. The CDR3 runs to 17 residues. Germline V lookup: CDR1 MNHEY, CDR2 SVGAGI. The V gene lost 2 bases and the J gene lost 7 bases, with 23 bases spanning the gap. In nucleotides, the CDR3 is TGTGCCAGCAGTTACGGAAATCCTCATGGGGTGATAGGGACCCAGTACTTC. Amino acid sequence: CASSYGNPHGVIGTQYF.

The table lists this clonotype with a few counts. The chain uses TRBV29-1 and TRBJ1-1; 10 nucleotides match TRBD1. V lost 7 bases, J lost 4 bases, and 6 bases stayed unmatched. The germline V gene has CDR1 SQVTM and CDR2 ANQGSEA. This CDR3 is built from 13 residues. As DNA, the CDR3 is TGCAGCGCTTGGGACAGGGGTGCCACTGAAGCTTTCTTT. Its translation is CSAWDRGATEAFF. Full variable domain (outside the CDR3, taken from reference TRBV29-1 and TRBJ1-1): SAVISQKPSRDICQRGTSLTIQCQVDSQVTMMFWYRQQPGQSLTLIATANQGSEATYESGFVIDKFPISRPNLTFSTLTVSNMSPEDSSIYLCSAWDRGATEAFFGQGTRLTVV.